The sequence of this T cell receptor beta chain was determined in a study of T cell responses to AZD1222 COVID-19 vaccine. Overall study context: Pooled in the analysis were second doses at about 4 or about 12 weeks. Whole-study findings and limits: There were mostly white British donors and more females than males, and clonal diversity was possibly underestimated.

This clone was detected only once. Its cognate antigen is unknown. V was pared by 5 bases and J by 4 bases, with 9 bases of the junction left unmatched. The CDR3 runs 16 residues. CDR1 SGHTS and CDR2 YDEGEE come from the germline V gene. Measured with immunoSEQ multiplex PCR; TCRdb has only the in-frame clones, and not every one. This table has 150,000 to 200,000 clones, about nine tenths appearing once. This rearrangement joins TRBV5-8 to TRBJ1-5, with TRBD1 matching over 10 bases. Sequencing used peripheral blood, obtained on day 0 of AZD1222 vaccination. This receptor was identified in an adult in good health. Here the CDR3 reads CASSYSGTGVNQPQHF. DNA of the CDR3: TGTGCCAGCAGTTATTCCGGGACAGGGGTTAATCAGCCCCAGCATTTT.